The 14 T cell receptor beta chains below come from one sample, sequenced in a study of T-cell memory formation after mild COVID-19. In TCRdb, the 5' RACE reads were re-called with MiXCR into one record per CDR3 protein. The sample has 140,000 to 150,000 distinct CDR3 sequences; 25% are singletons. The sequenced sample consisted of PBMCs or a T cell subset sorted from them (not recorded which). The origin of the receptors is an adult woman who had mild COVID-19 (a few samples of this study predate the infection). Cell type and time point are not known.

The chain is built from TRBV20-1 and TRBJ2-3; 10 nucleotides align to TRBD2. Germline values: CDR1 DFQATT, CDR2 SNEGSKA (reference sequence). V lost 3 bases, J lost 5 bases, and 5 bases stayed unmatched. The CDR3 is made up of 14 amino acids. Here the CDR3 reads CSARQLAGGDTQYF. The CDR3 DNA sequence: TGCAGTGCTAGGCAATTAGCGGGAGGAGATACGCAGTATTTT.

This rearrangement joins TRBV7-6 to TRBJ2-1; TRBD2 matches 11 bases. Germline CDR1 and CDR2: SGHVS and FNYEAQ. The CDR3 has 14 residues. With 1 base clipped from V and 9 bases from J, the junction kept 2 bases outside the gene matches. The CDR3 nucleotides are TGTGCCAGCAGCTTAGGACTAGCGGGATTTGAGCAGTTCTTC. The encoded protein is CASSLGLAGFEQFF.

This chain uses TRBV3-1 with TRBJ2-5, with 9 bases identical to TRBD1. The CDR3 has 16 amino acids. The trim removed 2 bases at V and 1 base at J, leaving 5 bases unmatched. The germline V gene has CDR1 LGHDT and CDR2 YNNKEL (reference sequence). CDR3 DNA: TGTGCCAGCAGCCAACCGGGACAGGGACTCCAAGAGACCCAGTACTTC. Translation gives CASSQPGQGLQETQYF.

The chain links TRBV6-2 or TRBV6-3 to TRBJ1-2, with 7 bases identical to TRBD1. This CDR3 comprises 14 residues. Germline loops: CDR1 MNHEY, CDR2 SVGEGT. The trim removed 6 bases at V and 4 bases at J, leaving 8 bases unmatched. The CDR3 protein is CASSQGGHIYGYTF. The CDR3 nucleotides are TGTGCCAGCAGCCAGGGGGGACACATCTATGGCTACACCTTC.

This clonotype was picked up a small number of times. The CDR3 here is CASSQRTELTDTQYF. The CDR3 DNA follows: TGCGCCAGCAGCCAGCGTACTGAACTCACAGATACGCAGTATTTT. This chain uses TRBV4-3 with TRBJ2-3; D is undetermined. Germline CDR1 and CDR2: LGHNA and YSLEER. The CDR3 runs to 15 residues. V lost 3 bases and J lost 2, with 12 bases in between.

This clonotype was seen a few times. V usage is TRBV5-1 and J usage is TRBJ2-7; D perhaps matches TRBD2 (6 bases). Germline V gene data show CDR1 as SGHRS and CDR2 as YFSETQ. V dropped 3 bases and J dropped 1 base, with 17 bases sitting between them. This CDR3 is built from 16 residues. The CDR3 sequence: CASSWTPWDLSYEQYF. The CDR3 DNA reads as TGCGCCAGCAGCTGGACCCCCTGGGACTTATCCTACGAGCAGTACTTC. The whole variable domain, filled in from reference TRBV5-1 and TRBJ2-7, reads KAGVTQTPRYLIKTRGQQVTLSCSPISGHRSVSWYQQTPGQGLQFLFEYFSETQRNKGNFPGRFSGRQFSNSRSEMNVSTLELGDSALYLCASSWTPWDLSYEQYFGPGTRLTVT.

The CDR3 protein is CASSPPIETQYF. The CDR3 coding sequence is TGTGCCAGCAGCCCACCGATTGAGACCCAGTACTTC. The chain uses TRBV11-2 and TRBJ2-5; D is undetermined. The V end lost 5 bases, the J end lost 5 bases, and 9 bases lay between the germline ends. The CDR3 is 12 amino acids. Germline V CDR1 and CDR2: SGHAT, FQNNGV.

This chain links TRBV6-4 with TRBJ1-5; D is ambiguous. Trimming took 5 bases from V and 4 from J, leaving 9 bases between them. Germline CDR1 MRHNA, CDR2 SNTAGT. The CDR3 length is 13 residues. The CDR3 nucleotides are TGTGCCAGCAGTCGGGATGGGAATCAGCCCCAGCATTTT. It specifies CASSRDGNQPQHF.

This clonotype was counted a few times. The genes are TRBV5-1 and TRBJ2-2; a possible D gene is TRBD2 (5 bases). Deletions cut 0 bases from V and 7 bases from J, with 19 bases between. The length of the CDR3 is 17 residues. The V gene's germline CDR1 is SGHRS and CDR2 YFSETQ. CDR3 in DNA: TGCGCCAGCAGCTTGGCCGGACTCGAGGAGGTTGGCGGGGAGCTGTTTTTT. Protein product: CASSLAGLEEVGGELFF.

The sample holds a few counts of this clonotype. The CDR3 sequence is CASSSEKGIYNEQFF. CDR3 bases: TGTGCCAGCAGCTCCGAAAAGGGGATTTACAATGAGCAGTTCTTC. The rearrangement uses TRBV13 and TRBJ2-1; maybe TRBD1 (5 bases). Germline V gives CDR1 PRHDT, CDR2 FYEKMQ (reference sequence). Between the trimmed V and J ends, which lost 4 bases and 4 bases, there was a span of 14 bases. CDR3 length: 15 residues.

This rearrangement joins TRBV12-3 or TRBV12-4 to TRBJ2-7; 8 bases agree with TRBD1. The CDR3 totals 13 residues. V shed 7 bases and J 6 bases; nucleotides not matched to a gene: 8. In DNA form, the CDR3 reads TGTGCCAGCAACCCGACAGGGACAGGCGAGCAGTACTTC. Translation gives CASNPTGTGEQYF.

The table lists this clonotype with a few counts. The rearrangement links TRBV11-2 to TRBJ2-1; D is perhaps TRBD1 or TRBD2 (5 bases each). Between the trimmed V and J ends, which lost 5 bases and 0 bases, there was a span of 11 bases. CDR3 length equals 15 residues. Germline V gene sequence: CDR1 SGHAT, CDR2 FQNNGV. The CDR3 DNA is TGTGCCAGCAGCCTCCGGGACGGCTCCTACAATGAGCAGTTCTTC. Translated: CASSLRDGSYNEQFF.

This clonotype was observed a few times. This chain links TRBV9 with TRBJ1-2; 7 bases line up with TRBD1. Losses at the gene ends were 0 bases for V and 5 bases for J; bases not matched to a gene: 10. Germline V gene lookup returns CDR1 SGDLS and CDR2 YYNGEE. CDR3 length: 16 residues. The CDR3 sequence: CASSVDPGQHRYGYTF. CDR3 in DNA: TGTGCCAGCAGCGTAGACCCGGGACAGCACCGTTATGGCTACACCTTC. The whole variable domain, filled in from reference TRBV9 and TRBJ1-2, reads DSGVTQTPKHLITATGQRVTLRCSPRSGDLSVYWYQQSLDQGLQFLIQYYNGEERAKGNILERFSAQQFPDLHSELNLSSLELGDSALYFCASSVDPGQHRYGYTFGSGTRLTVV.

The chain combines TRBV5-1 with TRBJ1-5; D is possibly TRBD1 (5 bases). V dropped 0 bases and J dropped 8 bases, with 12 bases sitting between them. Germline values: CDR1 SGHRS, CDR2 YFSETQ. The CDR3 covers 14 residues. The CDR3 DNA follows: TGCGCCAGCAGCTTGGTGGGGGGGTCGGAGCCCCAGCATTTT. This sequence encodes CASSLVGGSEPQHF.